The entry that follows covers one T cell receptor beta chain sequence. Germline lookup yields CDR1 SGDLS and CDR2 YYNGEE. The CDR3 runs 13 residues. Trimming stripped 2 bases from V and 4 bases from J, with 10 bases between. This entry is derived from a study of blood T cell repertoires in COVID-19. Overall study context: Samples representing acute and convalescent COVID-19 were sourced from the United States, Italy and Spain. T cells, B-cell-depleted T cells, or PBMCs supplied cDNA or gDNA.

Original handling: By means of reference gene primer amplification, nucleated cell counts were estimated. The table came from immunoSEQ multiplex PCR; TCRdb's copy has only in-frame clones and leaves some out. The DNA gave D and trimming, while V, J and clone size come from that table. Of some 70,000 clones listed, 80% to 90% were seen once; the top ten hold 6.5% to 8.5%. The receptor was isolated from a man aged 45-60 years with active COVID-19. Material: peripheral blood. The chain recombines TRBV9 with TRBJ2-7; D may be TRBD2 (5 bases). The chain's CDR3 is CASSVGPGYEQYF. In DNA form, the CDR3 reads TGTGCCAGCAGCGTGGGCCCGGGGTACGAGCAGTACTTC.